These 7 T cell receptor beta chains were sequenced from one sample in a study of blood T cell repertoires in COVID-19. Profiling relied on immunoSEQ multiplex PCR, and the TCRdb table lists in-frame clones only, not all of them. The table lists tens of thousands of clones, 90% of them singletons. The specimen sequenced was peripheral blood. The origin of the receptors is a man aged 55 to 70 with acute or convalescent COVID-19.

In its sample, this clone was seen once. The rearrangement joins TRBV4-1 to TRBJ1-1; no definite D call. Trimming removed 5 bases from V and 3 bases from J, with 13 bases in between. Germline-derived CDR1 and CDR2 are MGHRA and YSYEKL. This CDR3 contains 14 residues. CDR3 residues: CASSTEGLDTEAFF. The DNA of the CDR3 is TGCGCCAGCAGCACTGAGGGATTGGACACTGAAGCTTTCTTT.

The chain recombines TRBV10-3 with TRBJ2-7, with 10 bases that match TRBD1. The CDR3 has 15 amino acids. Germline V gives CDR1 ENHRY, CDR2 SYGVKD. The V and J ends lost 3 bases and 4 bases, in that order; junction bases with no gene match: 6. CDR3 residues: CAISDRQGAGYEQYF. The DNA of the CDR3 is TGTGCCATCAGTGACCGACAGGGGGCGGGGTACGAGCAGTACTTC.

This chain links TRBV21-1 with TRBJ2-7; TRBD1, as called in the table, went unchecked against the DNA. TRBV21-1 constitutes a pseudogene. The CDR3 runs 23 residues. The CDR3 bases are TGTGCCAGCAGCAAACCCCCGCTGATACTGGACAGGGAGGCTAACACCAGCTCCTACGAGCAGTACTTC. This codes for CASSKPPLILDREANTSSYEQYF.

DNA of the CDR3: TGTGCCAGCAGTTGGGGACAGGGGGAGGTCTCCTACGAGCAGTACTTC. Its protein is CASSWGQGEVSYEQYF. The chain links TRBV6-6 to TRBJ2-7; TRBD1 matches at 11 bases. J was trimmed by 0 bases and V by 4 bases; bases with no gene match: 5. The CDR3 contains 16 residues. Per germline, CDR1 MNHNY and CDR2 SVGAGI (reference sequence).

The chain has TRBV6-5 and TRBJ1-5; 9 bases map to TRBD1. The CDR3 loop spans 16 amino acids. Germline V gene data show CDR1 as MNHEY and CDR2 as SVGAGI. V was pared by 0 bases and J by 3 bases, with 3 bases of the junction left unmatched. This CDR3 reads CASSYSGQGINQPQHF. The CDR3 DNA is TGTGCCAGCAGTTACTCGGGACAGGGCATCAATCAGCCCCAGCATTTT.

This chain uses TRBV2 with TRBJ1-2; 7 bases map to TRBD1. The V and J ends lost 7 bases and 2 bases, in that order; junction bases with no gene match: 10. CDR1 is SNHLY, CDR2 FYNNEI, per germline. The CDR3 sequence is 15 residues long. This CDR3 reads CASNPGGTANYGYTF. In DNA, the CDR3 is TGTGCCAGCAACCCAGGGGGTACGGCGAACTATGGCTACACCTTC.

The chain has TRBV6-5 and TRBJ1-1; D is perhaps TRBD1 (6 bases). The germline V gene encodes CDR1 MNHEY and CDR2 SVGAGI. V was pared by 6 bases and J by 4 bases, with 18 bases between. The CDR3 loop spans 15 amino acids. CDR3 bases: TGTGCCAGCAGAGCCGGGACATACGTCGGCACTGAAGCTTTCTTT. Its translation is CASRAGTYVGTEAFF.